This T cell receptor beta chain was profiled in a study of blood T cell repertoires in COVID-19. Study-level background: Collection of acute and convalescent COVID-19 samples took place in the United States, Italy and Spain.

Original data processing: Amplification with reference gene primers provided the estimates of nucleated cell counts. Clones were sequenced by immunoSEQ multiplex PCR, and TCRdb holds only the in-frame ones, with some missing. For V, J and clone size, that table is used; D and trimming come from the DNA. The table lists approximately 290,000 clones, 80% to 90% of them singletons, with around 4.5% in the top ten. The CDR3 has 13 amino acids. The V and J ends lost 4 bases and 0 bases respectively, with 8 bases between them. From germline, CDR1 is SGDLS and CDR2 YYNGEE. The study drew participants aged roughly 18 to 89 years from some 23 US areas.

The sequence came from a woman aged 25-40 years who had recovered from COVID-19. V and J are TRBV9 and TRBJ2-7; D remains unclear. The sequencing sample was made of PBMCs or T cells enriched from blood (not recorded which). Written as DNA, the CDR3 is TGTGCCAGCAGCCCCTCGAGCTCCTACGAGCAGTACTTC. Its protein is CASSPSSSYEQYF.